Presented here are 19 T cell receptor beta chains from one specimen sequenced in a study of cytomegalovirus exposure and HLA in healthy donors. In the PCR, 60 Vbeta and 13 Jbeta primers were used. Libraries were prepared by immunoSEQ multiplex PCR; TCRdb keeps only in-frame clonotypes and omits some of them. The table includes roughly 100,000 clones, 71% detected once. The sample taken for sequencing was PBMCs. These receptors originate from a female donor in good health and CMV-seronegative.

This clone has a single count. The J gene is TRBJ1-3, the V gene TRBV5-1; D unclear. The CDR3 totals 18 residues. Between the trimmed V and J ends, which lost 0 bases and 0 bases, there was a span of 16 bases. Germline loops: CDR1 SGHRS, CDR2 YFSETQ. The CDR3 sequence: CASSLAPLDTFSGNTIYF. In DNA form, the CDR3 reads TGCGCCAGCAGCTTGGCTCCGTTAGATACTTTCTCTGGAAACACCATATATTTT.

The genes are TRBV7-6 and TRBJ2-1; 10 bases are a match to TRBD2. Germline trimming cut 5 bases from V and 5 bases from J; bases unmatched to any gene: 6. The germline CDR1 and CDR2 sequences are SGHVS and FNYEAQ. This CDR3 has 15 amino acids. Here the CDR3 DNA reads TGTGCCAGCAGCCAAGCGGGAGGGCACCACAATGAGCAGTTCTTC. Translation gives CASSQAGGHHNEQFF.

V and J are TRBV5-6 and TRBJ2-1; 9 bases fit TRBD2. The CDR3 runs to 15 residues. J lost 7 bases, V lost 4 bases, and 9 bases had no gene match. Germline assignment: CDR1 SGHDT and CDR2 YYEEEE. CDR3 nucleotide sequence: TGTGCCAGCAGCCCCCGGGCGGGAGGGGGGAATGAGCAGTTCTTC. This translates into CASSPRAGGGNEQFF.

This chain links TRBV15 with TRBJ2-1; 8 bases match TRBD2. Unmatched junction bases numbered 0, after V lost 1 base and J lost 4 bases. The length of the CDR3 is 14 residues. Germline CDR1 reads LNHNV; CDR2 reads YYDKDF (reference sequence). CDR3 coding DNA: TGTGCCACCAGCAGAGGCGGGGGGTACAATGAGCAGTTCTTC. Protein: CATSRGGGYNEQFF.

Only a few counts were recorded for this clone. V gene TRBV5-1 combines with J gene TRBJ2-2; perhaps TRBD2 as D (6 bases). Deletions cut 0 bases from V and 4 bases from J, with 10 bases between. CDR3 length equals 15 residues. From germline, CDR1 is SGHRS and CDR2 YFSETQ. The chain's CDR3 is CASSLDAGFTGELFF. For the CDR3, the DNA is TGCGCCAGCAGCTTGGACGCGGGATTCACCGGGGAGCTGTTTTTT.

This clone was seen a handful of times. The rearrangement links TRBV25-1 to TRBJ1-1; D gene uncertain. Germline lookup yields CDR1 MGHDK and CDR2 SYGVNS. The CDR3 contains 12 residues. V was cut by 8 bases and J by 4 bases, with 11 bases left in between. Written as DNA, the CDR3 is TGTGCCAGCGGCGGGCGCCTCACTGAAGCTTTCTTT. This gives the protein CASGGRLTEAFF.

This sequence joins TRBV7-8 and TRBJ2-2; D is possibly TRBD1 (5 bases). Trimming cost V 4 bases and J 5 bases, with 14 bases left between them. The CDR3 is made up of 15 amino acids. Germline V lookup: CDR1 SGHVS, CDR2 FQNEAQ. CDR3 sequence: CASSYKAQGTGELFF. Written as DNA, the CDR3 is TGTGCCAGCAGCTACAAAGCTCAGGGAACCGGGGAGCTGTTTTTT.

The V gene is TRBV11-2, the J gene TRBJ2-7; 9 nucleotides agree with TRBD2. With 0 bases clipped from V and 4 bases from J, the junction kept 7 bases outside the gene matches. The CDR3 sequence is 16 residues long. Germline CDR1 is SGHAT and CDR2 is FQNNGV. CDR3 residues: CASSLDSLAGLYEQYF. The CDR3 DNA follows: TGTGCCAGCAGCTTAGATTCGCTAGCGGGATTATACGAGCAGTACTTC.

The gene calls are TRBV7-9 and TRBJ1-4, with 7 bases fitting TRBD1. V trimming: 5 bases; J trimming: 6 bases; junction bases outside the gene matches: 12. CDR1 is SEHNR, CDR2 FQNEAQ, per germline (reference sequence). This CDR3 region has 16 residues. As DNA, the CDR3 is TGTGCCAGCAGCCGACGCCTGACAGGGTTGGATGAAAAACTGTTTTTT. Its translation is CASSRRLTGLDEKLFF.

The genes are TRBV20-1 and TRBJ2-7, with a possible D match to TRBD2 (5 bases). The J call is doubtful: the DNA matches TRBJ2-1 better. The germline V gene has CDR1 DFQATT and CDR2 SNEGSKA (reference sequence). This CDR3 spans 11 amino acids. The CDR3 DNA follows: TGCAGTGCTCGGGAATACAATGAGCAGTTCTTC. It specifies CSAREYNEQFF.

This chain's CDR3 is CASSLIVFGGIDEQYF. The CDR3 coding sequence is TGTGCCAGCAGTTTAATTGTGTTTGGGGGGATCGACGAGCAGTACTTC. This sequence joins TRBV27 and TRBJ2-7; D might be TRBD2 (6 bases). Germline V gives CDR1 MNHEY, CDR2 SMNVEV (reference sequence). The CDR3 is made up of 16 amino acids. Deletions cut 2 bases from V and 5 bases from J, with 19 bases between.

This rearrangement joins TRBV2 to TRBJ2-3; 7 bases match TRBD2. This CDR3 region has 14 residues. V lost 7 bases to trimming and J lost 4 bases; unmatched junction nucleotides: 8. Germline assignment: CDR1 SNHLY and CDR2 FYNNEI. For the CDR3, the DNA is TGTGCCAGCAATACGGGAGGCCGGCCAGATACGCAGTATTTT. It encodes CASNTGGRPDTQYF.

This CDR3 is CASRDWMYEQFF. CDR3 DNA: TGTGCCAGCAGGGACTGGATGTATGAGCAGTTCTTC. This chain joins TRBV25-1 and TRBJ2-1; TRBD2 is a possible D gene (5 bases). The germline gives CDR1 MGHDK, CDR2 SYGVNS. The CDR3 covers 12 residues. Trimming took off 6 bases at V and 8 bases at J, with 11 bases between the two ends.

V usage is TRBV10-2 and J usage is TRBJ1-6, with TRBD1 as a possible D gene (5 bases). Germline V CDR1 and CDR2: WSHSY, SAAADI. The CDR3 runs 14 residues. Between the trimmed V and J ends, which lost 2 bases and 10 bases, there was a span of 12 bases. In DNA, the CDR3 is TGCGCCAGCAGTGAGCCGGGGGGGGGATCACCCCTCCACTTT. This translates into CASSEPGGGSPLHF.

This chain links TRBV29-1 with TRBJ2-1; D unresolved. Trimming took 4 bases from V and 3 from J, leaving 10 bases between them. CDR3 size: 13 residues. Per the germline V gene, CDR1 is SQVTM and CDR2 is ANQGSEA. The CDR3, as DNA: TGCAGCGTTGTTATCCAGAACTACAATGAGCAGTTCTTC. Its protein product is CSVVIQNYNEQFF.

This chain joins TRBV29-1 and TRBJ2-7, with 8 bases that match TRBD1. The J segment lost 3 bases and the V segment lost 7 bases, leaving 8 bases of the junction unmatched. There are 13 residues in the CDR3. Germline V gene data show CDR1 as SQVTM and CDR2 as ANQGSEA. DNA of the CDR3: TGCAGCGCCGGGACAGGTGCTTTCTACGAGCAGTACTTC. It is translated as CSAGTGAFYEQYF.

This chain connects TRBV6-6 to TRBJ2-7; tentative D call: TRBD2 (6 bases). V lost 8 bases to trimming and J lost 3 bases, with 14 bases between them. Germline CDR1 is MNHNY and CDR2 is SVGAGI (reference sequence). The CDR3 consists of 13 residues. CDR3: CASLDSGGYEQYF. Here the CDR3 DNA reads TGTGCCAGCCTAGATAGCGGTGGCTACGAGCAGTACTTC.

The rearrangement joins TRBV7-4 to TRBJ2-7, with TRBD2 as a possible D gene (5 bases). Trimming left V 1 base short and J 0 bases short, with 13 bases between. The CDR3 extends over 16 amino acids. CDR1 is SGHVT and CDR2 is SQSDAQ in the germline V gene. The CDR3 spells CASSLDFSVCSYEQYF. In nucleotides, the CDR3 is TGTGCCAGCAGCTTAGATTTTAGCGTCTGCTCCTACGAGCAGTACTTC.

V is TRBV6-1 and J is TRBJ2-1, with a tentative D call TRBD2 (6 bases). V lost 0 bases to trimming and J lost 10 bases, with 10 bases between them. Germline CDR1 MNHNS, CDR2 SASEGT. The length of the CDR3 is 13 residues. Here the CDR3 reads CASSEATRWEQFF. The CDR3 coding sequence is TGTGCCAGCAGTGAAGCGACTAGGTGGGAGCAGTTCTTC.